This TCR beta chain was captured in a study of blood T cell repertoires in COVID-19. Germline CDR1 LNHDA, CDR2 SQIVND (reference sequence). CDR3 length: 12 amino acids. The V and J ends lost 4 bases and 6 bases respectively, with 10 bases between them. Sequenced by immunoSEQ multiplex PCR; TCRdb stores in-frame clones only, minus some. The sample holds just over 650,000 clones, approximately 90% seen once. The sequencing input was peripheral blood. This rearrangement joins TRBV19 to TRBJ2-7; D possibly corresponds to TRBD2 (5 bases). The origin of this receptor is a woman aged 18-35 years with acute or convalescent COVID-19. CDR3 region: CASSNRGFEQYF. DNA of the CDR3: TGTGCCAGTAGTAATCGGGGATTCGAGCAGTACTTC.